The present TCR beta chain was sequenced within a study of blood T cells in healthy people across ages. The CDR3 extends over 12 amino acids. The germline gives CDR1 ENHRY, CDR2 SYGVKD. V shed 6 bases, J shed 5 bases, and the junction held 3 bases outside the gene matches. The sample, around 10 milliliters of peripheral blood, was drawn from each donor. Isolation per sample recovered at least 6.5 million PBMCs. Samples each had at least 5 micrograms of total RNA extracted. A second PCR, run for roughly 6 to 11 cycles, used a sample-barcoded 5' primer plus a J-beta primer mix. TCRdb reanalysed the 5' RACE reads using MiXCR and keeps one entry per CDR3 protein. The sample includes 1 million or so distinct CDR3 sequences, 45% seen only once; the top ten take 15% to 20%. The table lists this clonotype with a few counts.

The sequencing input was blood. The V gene is TRBV10-3, the J gene TRBJ2-5; 7 bases agree with TRBD2. The receptor comes from an older woman in good health. CDR3 DNA sequence: TGTGCCATCAGAGGGGAGGGGGAGACCCAGTACTTC. Amino acid sequence: CAIRGEGETQYF.